One and the same sample provided the 11 T cell receptor beta chains below, sequenced in a study of blood T cell repertoires in COVID-19. Only in-frame clones appear in the TCRdb table, and some are missing; sequencing was by immunoSEQ multiplex PCR. The data hold under 300,000 clones, with 86% observed a single time. Sample: peripheral blood. The receptors stem from a man older than 75 with acute or convalescent COVID-19.

This chain links TRBV27 with TRBJ1-2, with 8 bases fitting TRBD1. Unmatched junction bases numbered 6, after V lost 1 base and J lost 8 bases. Germline values: CDR1 MNHEY, CDR2 SMNVEV (reference sequence). There are 14 residues in the CDR3. The CDR3, as DNA: TGTGCCAGCAGTTTATGGTCAGGGGGCGAAGGCTACACCTTC. Translating it yields CASSLWSGGEGYTF.

This chain connects TRBV6-5 to TRBJ1-2; unclear D gene. CDR1 MNHEY and CDR2 SVGAGI come from the germline V gene. The CDR3 length is 11 residues. Trimming stripped 7 bases from V and 8 bases from J, with 11 bases between. The CDR3 here is CASTGGLGYTF. CDR3 nucleotides: TGTGCCAGCACCGGAGGGTTGGGCTACACCTTC.

The rearrangement joins TRBV27 to TRBJ1-2, with D hard to call. CDR3 length equals 14 residues. Looked up from germline, CDR1 is MNHEY and CDR2 is SMNVEV (reference sequence). Trimming removed 0 bases from V and 6 bases from J, with 11 bases in between. For the CDR3, the DNA is TGTGCCAGCAGTTTATCCGGATCAGGCGATGGCTACACCTTC. Its protein is CASSLSGSGDGYTF.

The chain links TRBV7-8 to TRBJ2-5, with 8 bases aligning to TRBD2. The J segment lost 5 bases and the V segment lost 5 bases, leaving 13 bases of the junction unmatched. Looked up from germline, CDR1 is SGHVS and CDR2 is FQNEAQ. This CDR3 is 16 amino acids long. The CDR3 spells CASSPTRAGGRETQYF. Written as DNA, the CDR3 is TGTGCCAGCAGCCCTACGCGGGCGGGAGGTCGGGAGACCCAGTACTTC. The complete variable domain, with remaining parts taken from reference TRBV7-8 and TRBJ2-5, reads GAGVSQSPRYKVAKRGQDVALRCDPISGHVSLFWYQQALGQGPEFLTYFQNEAQLDKSGLPSDRFFAERPEGSVSTLKIQRTQQEDSAVYLCASSPTRAGGRETQYFGPGTRLLVL.

The rearrangement joins TRBV18 to TRBJ1-1; TRBD1 might be the D (6 bases). V shed 3 bases and J shed 0 bases, with 11 bases lying between them. CDR1 and CDR2 (germline): KGHSH, LQKENI. The CDR3 is 15 amino acids. The CDR3 DNA is TGTGCCAGCTCACCGGCGGGGGCGTTGAACACTGAAGCTTTCTTT. It is translated as CASSPAGALNTEAFF.

V gene TRBV19 combines with J gene TRBJ2-7, with 10 bases fitting TRBD2. The CDR3 runs to 14 residues. Germline V gene lookup returns CDR1 LNHDA and CDR2 SQIVND (reference sequence). The ends lost 4 bases at V and 5 bases at J; junction bases unmatched: 5. Here the CDR3 DNA reads TGTGCCAGTAGTAGGCGGGGACTAGCGAACGAGCAGTACTTC. It encodes CASSRRGLANEQYF.

V usage is TRBV5-1 and J usage is TRBJ1-3; no definite D call. This CDR3 has 14 amino acids. Germline CDR1 is SGHRS and CDR2 is YFSETQ. Trimming took off 7 bases at V and 0 bases at J, with 11 bases between the two ends. CDR3 DNA sequence: TGCGCCAGCTCTGTGGGGAGCTCTGGAAACACCATATATTTT. Translating it yields CASSVGSSGNTIYF.

The chain has TRBV7-2 and TRBJ2-7, with 8 nucleotides matching TRBD1. The CDR3 spans 15 residues. Per the germline V gene, CDR1 is SGHTA and CDR2 is FQGNSA. V shed 2 bases, J shed 5 bases, and the junction held 8 bases outside the gene matches. The CDR3 nucleotides are TGTGCCAGCAGCTTAAAGGGACAGGTCACCGACGAGCAGTACTTC. The encoded protein is CASSLKGQVTDEQYF.

The chain combines TRBV24-1 with TRBJ2-4, with D tentatively TRBD1 (6 bases). V was cut by 4 bases and J by 0 bases, with 15 bases left in between. Per the germline V gene, CDR1 is KGHDR and CDR2 is SFDVKD. The CDR3 consists of 17 residues. CDR3 protein: CATSEGQGGVAKNIQYF. The CDR3 DNA reads as TGTGCCACCAGTGAGGGACAAGGGGGAGTAGCCAAAAACATTCAGTACTTC.

The chain links TRBV6-5 to TRBJ1-1, with D hard to call. Germline CDR1 reads MNHEY; CDR2 reads SVGAGI. V was clipped by 0 bases and J by 4 bases, with 3 bases between them. The CDR3 is made up of 12 amino acids. The CDR3 nucleotides read TGTGCCAGCAGTTACTCGAGCACTGAAGCTTTCTTT. This gives the protein CASSYSSTEAFF.

The chain employs TRBV28 and TRBJ1-1; the D gene is possibly TRBD1 (6 bases). The germline V gene has CDR1 MDHEN and CDR2 SYDVKM. Trimming shortened V by 5 bases and J by 1 base, and 17 bases separated the two germline ends. The CDR3 is 16 amino acids. CDR3 in amino acids: CASSLSGVGTNTEAFF. The CDR3 DNA is TGTGCCAGCAGTCTCTCAGGGGTAGGGACGAACACTGAAGCTTTCTTT.